The 25 T cell receptor beta chains in this list originate from one sample, sequenced in a study of immune heterogeneity within non-small cell lung tumors. Multiplex PCR amplified TCR beta CDR3 with 32 V and 13 J primers. TCRdb analysed the multiplex PCR reads with MiXCR anew, one entry per CDR3 protein. Among 2,500 to 3,000 distinct CDR3 sequences listed, about a quarter were seen once. Bulk tumor genomic DNA was the template, and each sample received about 590 ng. Several biopsies per primary tumor, spaced far apart, were taken during surgery. Undergoing curative surgery were patients whose non-small cell lung cancer was untreated and newly diagnosed. Source material: lung tumor tissue. The receptors stem from a female donor with non-small cell lung cancer.

In this sample, this clonotype turned up a few times. The rearrangement links TRBV7-2 to TRBJ2-7; no reliable D call. This CDR3 has 14 residues. The V gene's germline CDR1 is SGHTA and CDR2 FQGNSA. Deletions cut 0 bases from V and 2 bases from J, with 8 bases between. CDR3 nucleotides: TGTGCCAGCAGCTTAGCGGTCGGAGCCTACGAGCAGTACTTC. Its translation is CASSLAVGAYEQYF.

This clonotype occurred a few times. The genes are TRBV5-1 and TRBJ2-5; TRBD1 aligns across 8 bases. The CDR3 runs to 16 residues. Looked up from germline, CDR1 is SGHRS and CDR2 is YFSETQ. The V and J ends lost 4 bases and 5 bases, in that order; junction bases with no gene match: 13. The CDR3 here is CASSMNPGGAGETQYF. The CDR3 nucleotides are TGCGCCAGCAGCATGAACCCAGGGGGCGCGGGTGAGACCCAGTACTTC.

Relative to its sample, this clonotype is medium-sized. This sequence joins TRBV12-3 or TRBV12-4 and TRBJ2-7; D tentatively fits TRBD1 or TRBD2 (6 bases each). This CDR3 region has 14 residues. Between the trimmed V and J ends, which lost 2 bases and 3 bases, there was a span of 11 bases. The CDR3 bases are TGTGCCAGCAGTTTATCGGGGGCGAGCTACGAGCAGTACTTC. It yields the protein CASSLSGASYEQYF.

V and J are TRBV19 and TRBJ1-1, with a possible D match to TRBD1 (6 bases). The germline CDR1 and CDR2 sequences are LNHDA and SQIVND (reference sequence). The germline V and J ends were trimmed by 5 bases and 0 bases, with 16 bases remaining between them. The CDR3 contains 16 residues. Written as DNA, the CDR3 is TGTGCCAGTAGTTCCGGGGACATCTTAATGAACACTGAAGCTTTCTTT. Its protein is CASSSGDILMNTEAFF.

The rearrangement links TRBV12-3 or TRBV12-4 to TRBJ2-1; TRBD2 matches 16 bases. The CDR3 is made up of 17 amino acids. Trimming cost V 4 bases and J 16 bases; bases outside gene matches: 16. The CDR3 here is CASSYTGTSGRARNRFF. CDR3 in DNA: TGTGCCAGCAGTTATACCGGGACTAGCGGGAGGGCCAGAAACCGATTCTTC.

In this sample, this clonotype turned up a few times. The V gene is TRBV6-5, the J gene TRBJ2-1; 10 bases map to TRBD2. Per germline, CDR1 MNHEY and CDR2 SVGAGI. Trimming cost V 2 bases and J 8 bases; bases outside gene matches: 9. The CDR3 is 16 amino acids. CDR3 nucleotides: TGTGCCAGCAGTTACCCGAGCGGGAGGGCCGACGATGAGCAGTTCTTC. As protein: CASSYPSGRADDEQFF.

About this clonotype itself: A junction end diverges from the germline sequence, so it may reflect a read error. The chain links TRBV6-2 or TRBV6-3 to TRBJ2-2; 7 positions match TRBD1. Per germline, CDR1 MNHEY and CDR2 SVGEGT. The CDR3 has 15 residues. DNA of the CDR3: TGTGCCAGCTCTCAGTGGACAGGTAACACCGGGGAGCCGTTTTTT. Its translation is CASSQWTGNTGEPFF.

As regards this clonotype: One junction end does not reproduce the germline sequence, and a read error may be involved. The chain uses TRBV5-1 and TRBJ2-1, with TRBD1 matching over 10 bases. In germline, CDR1 is SGHRS, CDR2 YFSETQ. The CDR3 has 13 amino acids. The CDR3 nucleotides read TGCTCCAGCTTGGGACAGGGGTACAATGAGCAGTTCTTC. Translating it yields CSSLGQGYNEQFF.

With regard to this clonotype: This clone may be a read error of a much larger clone one base away. This chain connects TRBV11-2 to TRBJ2-7; D uncertain. The CDR3 consists of 13 residues. The germline CDR1 and CDR2 sequences are SGHAT and FQNNGV. The CDR3 DNA follows: TGTGCCAGCGGCTTAGCCAGTCTGTACGAGCAGTACTTC. Its protein product is CASGLASLYEQYF.

This clonotype was seen only a few times. A much larger clonotype is one base distant, so this may be a read error. V usage is TRBV15 and J usage is TRBJ2-1, with 9 nucleotides matching TRBD2. Germline assignment: CDR1 LNHNV and CDR2 YYDKDF (reference sequence). The length of the CDR3 is 13 residues. Trimming at V came to 8 bases and at J to 3 bases, leaving 2 bases not matched to a gene. Here the CDR3 DNA reads TGTGCCACCGCTAGCGGGATCTACAATGAGCAGTTCTTC. Translation: CATASGIYNEQFF.

This clonotype was seen a handful of times. The rearrangement uses TRBV19 and TRBJ1-4, with TRBD1 identical over 7 bases. The CDR3 runs 15 residues. After removal of 3 bases from V and 8 bases from J, the junction contained 9 bases not matched to a gene. The germline V gene has CDR1 LNHDA and CDR2 SQIVND (reference sequence). CDR3 residues: CASSIGGGAGEKLFF. In nucleotides, the CDR3 is TGTGCCAGTAGTATTGGAGGGGGCGCCGGAGAAAAACTGTTTTTT.

By sample share, this clonotype is medium-sized (0.01 to 0.1%). V gene TRBV27 combines with J gene TRBJ2-7; 10 bases align to TRBD2. The CDR3 consists of 13 residues. The germline CDR1 and CDR2 sequences are MNHEY and SMNVEV (reference sequence). Trimming at V came to 9 bases and at J to 5 bases, leaving 7 bases not matched to a gene. The chain's CDR3 is CASQAGGTHEQYF. In DNA, the CDR3 is TGTGCCAGTCAAGCGGGAGGGACCCACGAGCAGTACTTC.

In its sample, this clonotype was seen a few times. The chain uses TRBV14 and TRBJ2-5; D possibly matches TRBD1 or TRBD2 (5 bases each). From germline, CDR1 is SGHDN and CDR2 FVKESK. CDR3 length: 15 amino acids. The V end was cut by 4 bases, the J end by 3 bases, with 15 bases between. CDR3 sequence: CASSPGLTREETQYF. CDR3 nucleotide sequence: TGTGCCAGCAGCCCTGGACTTACCAGGGAAGAGACCCAGTACTTC.

This clonotype was seen a handful of times. The V and J genes are TRBV7-8 and TRBJ2-1; 8 bases fit TRBD2. The CDR3 contains 17 residues. Germline lookup yields CDR1 SGHVS and CDR2 FQNEAQ. V shed 5 bases and J 0 bases; nucleotides not matched to a gene: 9. The CDR3 DNA reads as TGTGCCAGCAGCCCAGGGACCGGGACTAGCTCCTACAATGAGCAGTTCTTC. Translation: CASSPGTGTSSYNEQFF. The full variable domain, with the rest looked up from reference TRBV7-8 and TRBJ2-1, is GAGVSQSPRYKVAKRGQDVALRCDPISGHVSLFWYQQALGQGPEFLTYFQNEAQLDKSGLPSDRFFAERPEGSVSTLKIQRTQQEDSAVYLCASSPGTGTSSYNEQFFGPGTRLTVL.

In its sample, this clonotype was seen once. The chain has TRBV7-6 and TRBJ1-1; the D gene is possibly TRBD1 (5 bases). V lost 2 bases, J lost 2 bases, and 12 bases lay in between. The CDR3 contains 15 residues. Per the germline V gene, CDR1 is SGHVS and CDR2 is FNYEAQ. The CDR3 DNA sequence: TGTGCCAGCAGCTTATTTGCAGGGTTCAACACTGAAGCTTTCTTT. It translates to CASSLFAGFNTEAFF.

In this sample, this clonotype turned up a few times. The chain has TRBV19 and TRBJ1-2; D may be TRBD1 (5 bases). The CDR3 has 15 residues. Germline CDR1 is LNHDA and CDR2 is SQIVND (reference sequence). Trimming removed 7 bases at V and 4 bases at J, with 19 bases between. The DNA of the CDR3 is TGTGCCAGTAAGTCCAGGGACCATCGATTCTATGGCTACACCTTC. Residues: CASKSRDHRFYGYTF.

This clonotype is termed medium-sized. This chain joins TRBV19 and TRBJ1-4; possibly TRBD1 for D (6 bases). V lost 2 bases to trimming and J lost 8 bases, with 9 bases between them. Germline CDR1 reads LNHDA; CDR2 reads SQIVND (reference sequence). This CDR3 has 13 amino acids. CDR3 protein: CASSIRQGEKLFF. CDR3 nucleotide sequence: TGTGCCAGTAGTATACGGCAGGGGGAAAAACTGTTTTTT.

On this clonotype: A much more abundant neighbour one base away suggests this may be a read error. J is TRBJ1-2 and V is TRBV20-1; TRBD1 matches at 9 bases. Looked up from germline, CDR1 is DFQATT and CDR2 is SNEGSKA (reference sequence). The ends lost 1 base at V and 3 bases at J; junction bases unmatched: 12. This CDR3 is built from 17 residues. The CDR3 region is CSARVLSGTGSYYGYTF. DNA of the CDR3: TGCAGTGCTAGAGTCCTCTCCGGGACAGGGTCTTACTATGGCTACACCTTC.

The chain links TRBV5-8 to TRBJ1-1; D ambiguous. The CDR3 runs to 12 residues. Germline CDR1 reads SGHTS; CDR2 reads YDEGEE. Trimming took 5 bases from V and 10 from J, leaving 15 bases between them. The DNA for the CDR3 is TGTGCCAGCAGACTCGGACCAAAGGGAGCTTTCTTT. The encoded protein is CASRLGPKGAFF.

This clonotype is medium-sized. DNA of the CDR3: TGCAGTGCTAGAGTCCCGGACAGGGCAGGAGGCTACACCTTC. Translating gives CSARVPDRAGGYTF. The chain links TRBV20-1 to TRBJ1-2, with 8 positions matching TRBD1. The CDR3 is 14 residues long. Germline lookup yields CDR1 DFQATT and CDR2 SNEGSKA (reference sequence). V was clipped by 1 base and J by 8 bases; unmatched bases: 9.

The chain couples TRBV4-1 to TRBJ2-7, with D possibly TRBD1 on 6 matching bases. CDR3 size: 14 residues. Looked up from germline, CDR1 is MGHRA and CDR2 is YSYEKL. V was clipped by 1 base and J by 7 bases, with 14 bases between them. The CDR3 is CASSQVTGLYEQYF. CDR3 bases: TGCGCCAGCAGCCAAGTGACAGGCCTTTATGAGCAGTACTTC.

Concerning this clonotype: Possible read error: a much larger clone is one base away. The CDR3 reads CASSYGGQGRMVEQYF. For the CDR3, the DNA is TGTGCCAGCAGTTACGGGGGACAGGGAAGAATGGTCGAGCAGTACTTC. The rearrangement links TRBV6-5 to TRBJ2-7, with TRBD1 matching over 9 bases. Germline-derived CDR1 and CDR2 are MNHEY and SVGAGI. The CDR3 extends over 16 amino acids. V lost 2 bases, J lost 6 bases, and 11 bases stayed unmatched.

This clonotype has more than one count but fewer than ten. With a much larger clone just one base away, this may be a read error. The rearrangement uses TRBV28 and TRBJ1-4; TRBD1 might be the D (5 bases). This CDR3 is 14 amino acids long. The germline CDR1 and CDR2 sequences are MDHEN and SYDVKM. DNA of the CDR3: TGTGCCAGCAGTACACCGGGACGGGATACCCCCTCGCTTTTT. This encodes CASSTPGRDTPSLF. Based on the CDR3 plus reference TRBV28 and TRBJ1-4, the full variable domain is DVKVTQSSRYLVKRTGEKVFLECVQDMDHENMFWYRQDPGLGLRLIYFSYDVKMKEKGDIPEGYSVSREKKERFSLILESASTNQTSMYLCASSTPGRDTPSLFGSGTQLSVL.

This rearrangement joins TRBV16 to TRBJ1-5; no firm D call. Per germline, CDR1 KGHSY and CDR2 FQNENV. There are 16 residues in the CDR3. V was cut by 3 bases and J by 5 bases, with 17 bases left in between. Written as DNA, the CDR3 is TGTGCCAGCAGCCAGGCCCCAGCCCTAGGAGATCAGCCCCAGCATTTT. Translating gives CASSQAPALGDQPQHF.

J is TRBJ2-2 and V is TRBV7-3, with a tentative D call TRBD1 (5 bases). The CDR3 spans 14 residues. The germline V gene encodes CDR1 SGHTA and CDR2 FQGTGA. V dropped 4 bases and J dropped 6 bases, with 12 bases sitting between them. In DNA form, the CDR3 reads TGTGCCAGCAGCTCGGACACTACCTCCGGGGAGCTGTTTTTT. Protein sequence: CASSSDTTSGELFF.